This TCR beta chain stems from a study of T cells in tuberculosis. V lost 0 bases and J lost 4, with 16 bases in between. This CDR3 is built from 17 residues. Germline CDR1 is LGHNA and CDR2 is YSLEER. Some clones are missing from TCRdb's copy, which holds only in-frame ones; the method was immunoSEQ multiplex PCR. Of about 59,000 clones listed, 65% to 90% are singletons. Thawed, overnight-rested PBMC were stained with GMM-loaded CD1B tetramer, viability dye and anti-CD3, then sorted. C32 glucose monomycolate from Rhodococcus equi was loaded onto the CD1B tetramers. This clonotype was obtained from an adult woman with latent tuberculosis. The chain joins TRBV4-3 to TRBJ2-1; D possibly corresponds to TRBD2 (6 bases). Specimen: CD1b-GMM tetramer-negative cells sorted from PBMCs. The CDR3, as DNA: TGCGCCAGCAGCCAAGAAGGGCGGGGACGTCTGTACAATGAGCAGTTCTTC. Its protein is CASSQEGRGRLYNEQFF.